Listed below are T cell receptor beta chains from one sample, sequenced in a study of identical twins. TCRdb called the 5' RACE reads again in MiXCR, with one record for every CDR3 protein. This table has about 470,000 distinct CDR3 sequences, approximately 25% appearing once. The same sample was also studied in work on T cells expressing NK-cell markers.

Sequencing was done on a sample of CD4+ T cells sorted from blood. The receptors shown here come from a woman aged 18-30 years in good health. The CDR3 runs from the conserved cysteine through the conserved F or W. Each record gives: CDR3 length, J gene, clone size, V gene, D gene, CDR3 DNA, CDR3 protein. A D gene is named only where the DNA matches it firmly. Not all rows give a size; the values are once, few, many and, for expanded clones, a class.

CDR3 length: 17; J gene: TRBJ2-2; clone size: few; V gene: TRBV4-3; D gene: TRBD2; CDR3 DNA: TGCGCCAGCAGCCAACATTGGACTAGCGGGATCACCGGGGAGCTGTTTTTT; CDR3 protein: CASSQHWTSGITGELFF
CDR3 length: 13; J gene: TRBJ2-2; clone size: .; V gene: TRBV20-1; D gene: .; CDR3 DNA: TGCAGTGCTCGCCAACCCTCATCCGGGGAGCTGTTTTTT; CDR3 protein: CSARQPSSGELFF
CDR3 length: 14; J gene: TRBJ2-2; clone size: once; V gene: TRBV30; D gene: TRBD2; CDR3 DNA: TGTGCCTGGAGACGGCTAGCGGATACCGGGGAGCTGTTTTTT; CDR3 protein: CAWRRLADTGELFF
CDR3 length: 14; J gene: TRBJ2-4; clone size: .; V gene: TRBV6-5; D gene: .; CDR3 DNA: TGTGCCAGCAGTTCATCAGACTACAAAAACATTCAGTACTTC; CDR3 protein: CASSSSDYKNIQYF
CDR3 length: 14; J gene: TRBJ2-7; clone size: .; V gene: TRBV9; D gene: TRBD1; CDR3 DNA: TGTGCCAGCAGCGACCGGGACAGGCGCGGCGAGCAGTACTTC; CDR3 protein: CASSDRDRRGEQYF
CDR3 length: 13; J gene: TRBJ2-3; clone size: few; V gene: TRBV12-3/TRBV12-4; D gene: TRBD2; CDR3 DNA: TGTGCCACCCGAGGACTAGCAACAGATACGCAGTATTTT; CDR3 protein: CATRGLATDTQYF
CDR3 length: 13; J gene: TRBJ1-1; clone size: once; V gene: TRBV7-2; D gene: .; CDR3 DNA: TGTGCCAGCAGCTTTAAGTGGGACACTGAAGCTTTCTTT; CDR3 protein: CASSFKWDTEAFF
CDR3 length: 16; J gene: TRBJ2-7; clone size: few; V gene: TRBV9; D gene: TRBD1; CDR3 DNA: TGTGCCAGCAGCGTAGCCCTCACAGGGGTACTATACGAGCAGTACTTC; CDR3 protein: CASSVALTGVLYEQYF
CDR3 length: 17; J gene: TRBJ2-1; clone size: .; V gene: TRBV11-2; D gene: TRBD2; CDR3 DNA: TGTGCCAGCAGCTTGAGGACTAGCGGGGCCTCATACAATGAGCAGTTCTTC; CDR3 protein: CASSLRTSGASYNEQFF
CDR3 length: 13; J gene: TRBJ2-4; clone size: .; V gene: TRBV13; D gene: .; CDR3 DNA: TGTGCCAGCAGCTTAGGAAGCAAAAACATTCAGTACTTC; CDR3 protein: CASSLGSKNIQYF
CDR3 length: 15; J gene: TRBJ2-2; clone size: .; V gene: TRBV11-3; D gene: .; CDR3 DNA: TGTGCCAGCAGCTTTGGGTCGGGATCGGCCGGGGAGCTGTTTTTT; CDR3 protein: CASSFGSGSAGELFF